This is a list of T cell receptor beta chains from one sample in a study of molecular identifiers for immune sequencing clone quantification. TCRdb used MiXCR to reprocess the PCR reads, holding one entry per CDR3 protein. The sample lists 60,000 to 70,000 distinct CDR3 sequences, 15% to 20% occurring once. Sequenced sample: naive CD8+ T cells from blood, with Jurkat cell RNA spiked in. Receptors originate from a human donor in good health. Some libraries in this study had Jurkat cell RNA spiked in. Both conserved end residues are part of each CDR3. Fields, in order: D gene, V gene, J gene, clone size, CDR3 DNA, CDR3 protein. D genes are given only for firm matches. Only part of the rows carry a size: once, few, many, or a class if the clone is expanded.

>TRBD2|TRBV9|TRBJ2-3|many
TGTGCCAGCAGCGTAGATTTGGGGGTGACTAGCGCAGATACGCAGTATTTT
CASSVDLGVTSADTQYF
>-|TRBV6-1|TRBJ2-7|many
TGTGCCAGCAGTGAAAGGATGCCCTACGAGCAGTACTTC
CASSERMPYEQYF
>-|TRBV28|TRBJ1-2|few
TGTGCCAGCAGTTTAACTAGGGTTGGCTATGGCTACACCTTC
CASSLTRVGYGYTF
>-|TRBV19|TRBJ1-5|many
TGTGCCAGTATCGCATGGGCTGGAAATCAGCCCCAGCATTTT
CASIAWAGNQPQHF
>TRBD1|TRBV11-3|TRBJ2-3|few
TGTGCCAGCAGCTTCTACAGGGGTGGCACAGATACGCAGTATTTT
CASSFYRGGTDTQYF
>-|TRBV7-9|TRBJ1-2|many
TGTGCCAGCAGGGCAGGGGAGGACTATGGCTACACCTTC
CASRAGEDYGYTF
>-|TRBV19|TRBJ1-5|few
TGTGCCAGTAGTATCTGGGATAGCAATCAGCCCCAGCATTTT
CASSIWDSNQPQHF
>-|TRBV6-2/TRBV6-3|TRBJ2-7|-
TGTGCCAGCAGTTACGGCAGGCCCTACGAGCAGTACTTC
CASSYGRPYEQYF
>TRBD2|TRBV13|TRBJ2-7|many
TGTGCCAGCACCCAGGGAGGGGAGTTCGAGCAGTACTTC
CASTQGGEFEQYF
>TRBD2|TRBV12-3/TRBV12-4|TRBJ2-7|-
TGTGCCAGCAAGACTAGCAGCTACGAGCAGTACTTC
CASKTSSYEQYF
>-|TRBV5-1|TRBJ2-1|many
TGCGCCAGCAGCTTGTCGGGCCGCCCGATTTACGATGAGCAGTTCTTC
CASSLSGRPIYDEQFF
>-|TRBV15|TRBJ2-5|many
TGTGCCACCAGCGCTCAGAGGGCGGACCAAGAGACCCAGTACTTC
CATSAQRADQETQYF
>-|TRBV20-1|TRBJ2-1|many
TGCAGTGCCCCCGGGGGCGTCCGTAGGTCCTACAATGAGCAGTTCTTC
CSAPGGVRRSYNEQFF
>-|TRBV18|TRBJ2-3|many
TGTGCCAGCTCACCCGACACGACCACAGATACGCAGTATTTT
CASSPDTTTDTQYF
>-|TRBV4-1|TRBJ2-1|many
TGCGCCAGCAGCCCACCGGCCCAGCTTGAGCAGTTCTTC
CASSPPAQLEQFF
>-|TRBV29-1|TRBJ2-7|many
TGCAGCGTTCGACCCCCGAGCTCCTACGAGCAGTACTTC
CSVRPPSSYEQYF
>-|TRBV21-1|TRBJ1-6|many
TGTGCCAGCAGCAAACGACCCGGGACAGGGGTCTCACCCCTCCACTTT
CASSKRPGTGVSPLHF
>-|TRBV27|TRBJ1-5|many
TGTGCCAGCAGTTTATTGGGGATCGGGCAGCCCCAGCATTTT
CASSLLGIGQPQHF
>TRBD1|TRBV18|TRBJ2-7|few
TGTGCCAGCTCCCCCGGGACAGGGGGCCGCGAGCAGTACTTC
CASSPGTGGREQYF
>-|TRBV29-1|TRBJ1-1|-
TGCAGCGTTGCCCGGGCAGGGGTTGGAACTGAACCCTTCTTT
CSVARAGVGTEPFF
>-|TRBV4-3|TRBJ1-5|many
TGCGCCAGCAGCCAAGGCGGGGGGCAGCCCCAGCATTTT
CASSQGGGQPQHF
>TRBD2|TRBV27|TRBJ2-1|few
TGTGCCAGCAGTAAGACTAGCGTGGGCTACAATGAGCAGTTCTTC
CASSKTSVGYNEQFF
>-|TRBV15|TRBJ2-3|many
TGTGCCACCAGCAAACGAGCAGATACGCAGTATTTT
CATSKRADTQYF
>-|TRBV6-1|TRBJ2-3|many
TGTGCCAGCAGTGATGGGGTGTGGGGAGCCACAGATACGCAGTATTTT
CASSDGVWGATDTQYF
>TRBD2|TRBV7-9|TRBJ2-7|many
TGTGCCAGCAGCCGGAGCGGGAGGGCCTACTACGAGCAGTACTTC
CASSRSGRAYYEQYF
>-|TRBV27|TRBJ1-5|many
TGTGCCAGCAGCCAAACAGGGTATGAGCCCCAGCATTTT
CASSQTGYEPQHF
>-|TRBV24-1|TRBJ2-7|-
TGTGCCACCAGTCCGGGATCCTACGAGCAGTACTTC
CATSPGSYEQYF
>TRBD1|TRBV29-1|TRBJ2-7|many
TGCAGCGTTCGGGACAGGGCCTACGAGCAGTACTTC
CSVRDRAYEQYF
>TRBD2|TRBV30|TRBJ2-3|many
TGTGCCTGGAGTGTAAGCGGGAGTGCAGATACGCAGTATTTT
CAWSVSGSADTQYF
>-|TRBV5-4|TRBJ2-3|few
TGTGCCAGCGGCTTTTTTGGCGGGGCTATAATAAACACAGATACGCAGTATTTT
CASGFFGGAIINTDTQYF
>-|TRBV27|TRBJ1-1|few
TGTGCCAGCGCGACTCTGAACACTGAAGCTTTCTTT
CASATLNTEAFF
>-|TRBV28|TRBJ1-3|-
TGTGCCAGCAGTTACGGCTCTGGAAACACCATATATTTT
CASSYGSGNTIYF
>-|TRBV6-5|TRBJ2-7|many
TGTGCCAGCAGTTATGAGTGGGGCCCAGCGGCGATAGGGGAGCAGTACTTC
CASSYEWGPAAIGEQYF
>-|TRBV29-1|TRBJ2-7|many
TGCAGCGTTGAAGACCCGAGCTCCTACGAGCAGTACTTC
CSVEDPSSYEQYF
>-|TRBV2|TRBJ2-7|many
TGTGCCAGCAGTACTACAGGGATTACCTTCTACGAGCAGTACTTC
CASSTTGITFYEQYF
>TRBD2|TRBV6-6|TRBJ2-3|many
TGTGCCAGCAGCTATTCTAGCGGGAGAGCAGATACGCAGTATTTT
CASSYSSGRADTQYF